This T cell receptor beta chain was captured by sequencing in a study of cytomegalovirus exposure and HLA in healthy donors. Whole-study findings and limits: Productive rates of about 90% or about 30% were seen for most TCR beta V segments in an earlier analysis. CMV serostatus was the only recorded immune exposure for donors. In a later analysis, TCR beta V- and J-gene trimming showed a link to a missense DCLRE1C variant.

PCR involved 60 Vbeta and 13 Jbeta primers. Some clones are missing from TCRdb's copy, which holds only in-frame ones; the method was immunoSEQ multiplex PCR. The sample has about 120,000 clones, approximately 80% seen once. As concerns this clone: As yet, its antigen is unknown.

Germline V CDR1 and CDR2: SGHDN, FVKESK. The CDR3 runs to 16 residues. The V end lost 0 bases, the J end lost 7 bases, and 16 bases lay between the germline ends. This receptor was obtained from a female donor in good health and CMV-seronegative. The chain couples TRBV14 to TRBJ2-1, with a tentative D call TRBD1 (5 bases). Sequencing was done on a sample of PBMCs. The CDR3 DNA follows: TGTGCCAGCAGCCAAGACCCGGCAGGGCCCCTAAATGAGCAGTTCTTC. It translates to CASSQDPAGPLNEQFF.